The 9 T cell receptor beta chains in this list originate from one sample, sequenced in a study of CD8+CD57+ T cells in acquired aplastic anemia. The template for TCR beta VDJ and CDR3 sequence profiling was genomic DNA. Via MiXCR, TCRdb re-called the reads, giving one row per CDR3 protein. Found here are 200,000 to 250,000 distinct CDR3 sequences, less than 75% of them singletons; the top ten hold 58%. By flow cytometry, patients selected for sequencing had shown an expansion of CD8+CD57+ cells. The sample consisted of sorted CD4+, CD8+, or CD8+CD57+ T cells (not recorded which) from PBMCs. Receptors were obtained from a human donor with aplastic anemia.

Points on this clonotype: This may come from a read error, since a much larger clone is one base off. Lacking the conserved final phenylalanine or tryptophan, this CDR3 likely reflects a read error. V is TRBV11-1 and J is TRBJ2-7; D is possibly TRBD1 (6 bases). Trimming took off 6 bases at V and 4 bases at J, with 10 bases between the two ends. Germline loops: CDR1 SGHAT, CDR2 FQDESV (reference sequence). The CDR3 loop spans 12 amino acids. The CDR3 coding sequence is TGTGCCAGCAGTGAACAGGGATACGAGCAGTACCTC. This codes for CASSEQGYEQYL.

This sequence joins TRBV29-1 and TRBJ2-7, with D perhaps assigned TRBD1 or TRBD2 (5 bases each). The V gene's germline CDR1 is SQVTM and CDR2 ANQGSEA. The CDR3 loop spans 15 amino acids. V lost 6 bases and J lost 2, with 20 bases in between. The CDR3 protein is CSVFGTELTTYEQYF. CDR3 DNA: TGCAGCGTATTTGGGACCGAGCTTACGACCTACGAGCAGTACTTC.

This clonotype was seen more than once but under ten times. The rearrangement links TRBV25-1 to TRBJ2-7; 8 bases align to TRBD2. J lost 12 bases, V lost 6 bases, and 13 bases had no gene match. The CDR3 spans 13 residues. Germline CDR1 reads MGHDK; CDR2 reads SYGVNS. This chain's CDR3 is CASRETSDSVPYF. CDR3 DNA: TGTGCCAGCAGGGAGACTAGCGATTCAGTCCCGTACTTC.

This clonotype was detected only a few times. The chain couples TRBV7-3 to TRBJ2-3, with a possible D match to TRBD2 (7 bases). Trimming left V 4 bases short and J 6 bases short, with 11 bases between. Per germline, CDR1 SGHTA and CDR2 FQGTGA. The CDR3 totals 13 residues. CDR3 amino acids: CASSSGGLDTQYF. The CDR3, as DNA: TGTGCCAGCAGCTCGGGGGGCCTTGATACGCAGTATTTT. The variable domain in full, completed from reference TRBV7-3 and TRBJ2-3, reads GAGVSQTPSNKVTEKGKYVELRCDPISGHTALYWYRQSLGQGPEFLIYFQGTGAADDSGLPNDRFFAVRPEGSVSTLKIQRTERGDSAVYLCASSSGGLDTQYFGPGTRLTVL.

The chain uses TRBV29-1 and TRBJ2-7; TRBD1 might be the D (6 bases). The CDR3 contains 11 residues. In germline, CDR1 is SQVTM, CDR2 ANQGSEA. V was cut by 6 bases and J by 6 bases, with 12 bases left in between. The CDR3 DNA reads TGCAGCGTCACCCGAGGGGGCGAGCAGTACTTC. Translated, it gives CSVTRGGEQYF.

This clonotype was observed a handful of times. CDR3 residues: CATSSPTGYNEQFF. In DNA, the CDR3 is TGTGCCACCAGCAGCCCCACGGGATACAATGAGCAGTTCTTC. The chain employs TRBV15 and TRBJ2-1; D is perhaps TRBD2 (5 bases). The V gene's germline CDR1 is LNHNV and CDR2 YYDKDF (reference sequence). This CDR3 has 14 residues. V was trimmed by 3 bases and J by 4 bases, leaving 10 bases between them.

The genes are TRBV20-1 and TRBJ2-5; a possible D gene is TRBD1 (9 bases). Trimming took 3 bases from V and 1 from J, leaving 33 bases between them. Germline CDR1 reads DFQATT; CDR2 reads SNEGSKA (reference sequence). The CDR3 totals 21 residues. CDR3 loop: CSASPGTGYVAGGSGQETQYF. The CDR3 DNA sequence: TGCAGTGCTAGTCCCGGGACAGGGTACGTTGCGGGAGGTTCAGGCCAAGAGACCCAGTACTTC.

This clonotype was recorded once. This chain uses TRBV7-6 with TRBJ2-5, with D uncertain. Germline CDR1 reads SGHVS; CDR2 reads FNYEAQ. CDR3 length equals 13 residues. V was pared by 6 bases and J by 4 bases, with 12 bases between. CDR3 sequence: CASSRDRLETQYF. DNA of the CDR3: TGTGCCAGCAGTAGAGACCGATTAGAGACCCAGTACTTC.

The V and J genes are TRBV7-2 and TRBJ1-4; tentative D call: TRBD1 (5 bases). The CDR3 covers 14 residues. The germline V and J ends were trimmed by 1 base and 7 bases, with 10 bases remaining between them. The germline V gene encodes CDR1 SGHTA and CDR2 FQGNSA. This CDR3 reads CASSLVAGFEKLFF. In DNA, the CDR3 is TGTGCCAGCAGCTTAGTTGCAGGGTTTGAAAAACTGTTTTTT.